The clone carrying this T cell receptor beta chain was counted only a few times. Its antigen remains unknown. TCR beta CDR3 sequences were amplified from RNA transcripts. Carried out on the TCR CDR3, a first-round RT-PCR used the HTBI primer set. Each CDR3 protein gets one entry after TCRdb re-called the multiplex PCR reads with MiXCR. The sample has more than 450,000 distinct CDR3 sequences, 14% seen once. These data come from a study of T cells in Graves' hyperthyroidism and ophthalmopathy. Findings and limits, study-wide: Most expanded thyroid clonotypes above 0.001 also appeared in blood. Classification by a 13 V-J model distinguished ophthalmopathy from stable hyperthyroidism.

V shed 5 bases and J shed 3 bases, with 11 bases lying between them. The CDR3 has 14 residues. Germline loops: CDR1 KGHDR, CDR2 SFDVKD. Each diagnosis drew on symptoms, thyroxine, TRAb, thyroid ultrasound and orbital computed tomography findings. Sequences were obtained from blood. The source is a woman between 35 and 50 years old with Graves' hyperthyroidism. This chain links TRBV24-1 with TRBJ2-3; D call uncertain. CDR3 DNA: TGTGCCACCAGTGCCCCAGAAGGAACAGATACGCAGTATTTT. This translates into CATSAPEGTDTQYF.